This T cell receptor (beta chain) was recovered during a study of vaccination effects on CD4 cells after COVID-19. In the study overall: Two convalescent pre-vaccine samples were taken 142 and 148 days post-diagnosis. Whole-study findings and limits: Spike-reactive clones present post-vaccine in convalescents were predominantly new vaccine-induced clones.

On this clone: The antigen is undetermined.

CDR3 length equals 14 residues. Germline CDR1 and CDR2: SGHRS and YFSETQ. V dropped 4 bases and J dropped 3 bases, with 14 bases sitting between them. TCRdb's table, derived via immunoSEQ multiplex PCR, lists solely in-frame clones and lacks some. The profile shows about 27,000 clones, 77% of them singletons. ViraFEST expansion of antigen-specific CD4+ T cells with viral peptide pools preceded sequencing. Researchers isolated CD4+ T cells once around 11 days of culture had elapsed. The person had PCR-confirmed SARS-CoV-2 infection between March and December 2020. IL-2 medium was substituted for half the medium on days 3 and 7.

This TCR was sampled from a human donor who had a prior SARS-CoV-2 infection. The chain is built from TRBV5-1 and TRBJ2-7; D is perhaps TRBD2 (6 bases). Sequences were derived from CD4+ T cells from PBMCs cultured with HCoV-NL63 spike peptides, sampled before COVID-19 vaccination. The CDR3 region has the DNA TGCGCCAGCAGCCAGAGGGACTCGGGCTACGAGCAGTACTTC. Protein sequence: CASSQRDSGYEQYF.